A single sample gave rise to the 29 T cell receptor beta chains below, sequenced in a study of T cells expressing NK-cell markers. Each CDR3 protein gets one entry in TCRdb, which reprocessed the 5' RACE reads and gives no DNA. This sample contains about 460,000 distinct CDR3 sequences. The material sequenced was blood T cells: a sorted CD56 or NKG2C T cell subset, CD4+ or CD8+ T cells, or bulk PBMC T cells (not recorded which). These TCRs come from a woman in her 50s in good health.

The genes are TRBV3-1 and TRBJ2-1; TCRdb gives TRBD2 as the D gene, but with no DNA this cannot be confirmed. The CDR3 runs 17 residues. Germline CDR1 LGHDT, CDR2 YNNKEL (reference sequence). The CDR3 loop reads CASSQAGLAGGNNEQFF.

The V and J genes are TRBV29-1 and TRBJ2-3. CDR1 and CDR2 (germline): SQVTM, ANQGSEA. The CDR3 contains 14 residues. The CDR3 reads CSVEGFASTDTQYF.

The V call is TRBV12-3 or TRBV12-4, the J call TRBJ2-2; TCRdb reports TRBD2, a call that lacks DNA to check it against. This CDR3 is 13 amino acids long. This chain's CDR3 is CATGTHNTGELFF.

CDR3: CASTHPQGIIGETQYF. The chain is built from TRBV6-5 and TRBJ2-5; lacking DNA, the TRBD1 call made by TCRdb goes unchecked. Germline lookup yields CDR1 MNHEY and CDR2 SVGAGI. The CDR3 runs 16 residues.

The rearrangement joins TRBV5-1 to TRBJ1-1. CDR3 length: 18 amino acids. CDR1 is SGHRS, CDR2 YFSETQ, per germline. The CDR3 protein is CASSLGKGRSLLNTEAFF. The variable domain in full, completed from reference TRBV5-1 and TRBJ1-1, reads KAGVTQTPRYLIKTRGQQVTLSCSPISGHRSVSWYQQTPGQGLQFLFEYFSETQRNKGNFPGRFSGRQFSNSRSEMNVSTLELGDSALYLCASSLGKGRSLLNTEAFFGQGTRLTVV.

The J gene is TRBJ2-2, the V gene TRBV18; there is no DNA to check the TCRdb D call of TRBD2. Germline lookup yields CDR1 KGHSH and CDR2 LQKENI. CDR3 size: 15 residues. The CDR3 spells CASSPRAGDTGELFF.

V is TRBV5-6 and J is TRBJ2-5. Germline V gives CDR1 SGHDT, CDR2 YYEEEE. The CDR3 spans 11 residues. CDR3 in amino acids: CASGTRETQYF. Full variable domain (outside the CDR3, taken from reference TRBV5-6 and TRBJ2-5): DAGVTQSPTHLIKTRGQQVTLRCSPKSGHDTVSWYQQALGQGPQFIFQYYEEEERQRGNFPDRFSGHQFPNYSSELNVNALLLGDSALYLCASGTRETQYFGPGTRLLVL.

CDR3 region: CASSPLALQETQYF. The V and J genes are TRBV11-2 and TRBJ2-5; TCRdb designates TRBD2, a call that cannot be tested without DNA. The CDR3 extends over 14 amino acids. Germline V CDR1 and CDR2: SGHAT, FQNNGV.

Here the CDR3 reads CASRIRGGYNEQFF. The chain carries TRBV27 and TRBJ2-1; TCRdb's D call, TRBD1, is unchecked because there is no DNA. There are 14 residues in the CDR3. Germline lookup yields CDR1 MNHEY and CDR2 SMNVEV (reference sequence).

V and J are TRBV9 and TRBJ1-4; TCRdb reports TRBD1, a call that lacks DNA to check it against. The CDR3 totals 16 residues. Germline values: CDR1 SGDLS, CDR2 YYNGEE. This CDR3 reads CASSVAPDGKFEKLFF.

V usage is TRBV20-1 and J usage is TRBJ1-2; TCRdb names TRBD1, which stays unverified in the absence of DNA. The CDR3 runs 17 residues. Germline V gene data show CDR1 as DFQATT and CDR2 as SNEGSKA (reference sequence). CDR3 sequence reads: CSARRGIFGTGGSGYTF.

This chain links TRBV18 with TRBJ2-1; TCRdb's D call, TRBD2, is unchecked because there is no DNA. The CDR3 covers 13 residues. Germline CDR1 KGHSH, CDR2 LQKENI. The CDR3 protein is CASSLAQNNEQFF.

The rearrangement joins TRBV13 to TRBJ2-1; TCRdb's D call of TRBD1 is untestable without DNA. Germline V gene data show CDR1 as PRHDT and CDR2 as FYEKMQ (reference sequence). This CDR3 contains 14 residues. The chain's CDR3 is CASSYRQGYNEQFF.

The chain carries TRBV29-1 and TRBJ2-6. Germline CDR1 SQVTM, CDR2 ANQGSEA. The CDR3 totals 16 residues. The CDR3 here is CSVQKGSPSGANVLTF.

The rearrangement links TRBV5-1 to TRBJ1-1; the D gene TCRdb calls, TRBD1, cannot be checked with no DNA. Germline assignment: CDR1 SGHRS and CDR2 YFSETQ. The CDR3 runs 14 residues. The CDR3 protein is CASSPAGTMTEAFF.

The rearrangement uses TRBV27 and TRBJ1-1; TCRdb indicates TRBD1, and absent DNA this call remains unverified. The CDR3 has 16 amino acids. Germline V gene lookup returns CDR1 MNHEY and CDR2 SMNVEV (reference sequence). The CDR3 loop is CASSPIQGVQNTEAFF.

The genes are TRBV24-1 and TRBJ2-3; TCRdb picks TRBD1, but there is no DNA to check that call. CDR1 is KGHDR and CDR2 is SFDVKD in the germline V gene. This CDR3 spans 16 amino acids. This CDR3 reads CATSDTTGMGTDTQYF.

This chain links TRBV5-1 with TRBJ1-4; TCRdb indicates TRBD1, and absent DNA this call remains unverified. In germline, CDR1 is SGHRS, CDR2 YFSETQ. The length of the CDR3 is 16 residues. CDR3 sequence reads: CASSIGGTSANEKLFF.

V usage is TRBV11-2 and J usage is TRBJ1-1. This CDR3 spans 13 amino acids. Germline CDR1 is SGHAT and CDR2 is FQNNGV. This CDR3 reads CASSQQMGTEAFF.

The chain combines TRBV6-4 with TRBJ2-3; no DNA is available, so the TRBD2 call from TCRdb remains unchecked. The CDR3 contains 14 residues. The V gene's germline CDR1 is MRHNA and CDR2 SNTAGT. CDR3 sequence: CASSIRVFNVSQYF.

The chain links TRBV20-1 to TRBJ2-1; TCRdb's D call of TRBD2 is untestable without DNA. Germline-derived CDR1 and CDR2 are DFQATT and SNEGSKA (reference sequence). The CDR3 has 13 residues. CDR3 sequence reads: CSARTSGYNEQFF.

The chain links TRBV6-2 or TRBV6-3 to TRBJ2-7; TCRdb selects TRBD1, and the lack of DNA leaves this call unchecked. CDR1 and CDR2 (germline): MNHEY, SVGEGT. This CDR3 spans 15 amino acids. The chain's CDR3 is CASTYSRDPSYEQYF.

The chain is built from TRBV27 and TRBJ2-1; the D gene TCRdb calls, TRBD2, cannot be checked with no DNA. The CDR3 covers 12 residues. CDR1 MNHEY and CDR2 SMNVEV come from the germline V gene (reference sequence). CDR3 amino acids: CASSLVGRREFF.

CDR3: CASSETKNTEAFF. The rearrangement links TRBV6-4 to TRBJ1-1. The CDR3 length is 13 residues. Germline V lookup: CDR1 MRHNA, CDR2 SNTAGT.

The chain links TRBV12-3 or TRBV12-4 to TRBJ1-2. The CDR3 runs 14 residues. The CDR3 here is CASSLLMGEGGYTF.

The chain links TRBV10-3 to TRBJ2-3; the D call from TCRdb, TRBD1, cannot be confirmed without DNA. The CDR3 is 15 residues long. Germline V CDR1 and CDR2: ENHRY, SYGVKD. The CDR3 protein is CAIKSDRILTDTQYF.

The chain has TRBV20-1 and TRBJ2-2; TCRdb returns TRBD1, unconfirmable since there is no DNA. Germline V lookup: CDR1 DFQATT, CDR2 SNEGSKA (reference sequence). The CDR3 has 13 residues. The CDR3 here is CSARQGNAGELFF.

This chain connects TRBV10-3 to TRBJ2-5; TCRdb selects TRBD1, and the lack of DNA leaves this call unchecked. Germline CDR1 is ENHRY and CDR2 is SYGVKD. The CDR3 totals 15 residues. This chain's CDR3 is CAISEPGKGHWTQYF.

The V call is TRBV5-1, the J call TRBJ2-3; TCRdb's D call, TRBD1, is unchecked because there is no DNA. Per the germline V gene, CDR1 is SGHRS and CDR2 is YFSETQ. The CDR3 extends over 15 amino acids. CDR3 region: CASSLDPWRADTQYF.